Only a few counts were recorded for the clone carrying this TCR beta chain. The data originate from a study of chemoradiotherapy in HPV16-positive cancers. Trimming pared 4 bases from V and 9 bases from J, leaving 14 bases between. Looked up from germline, CDR1 is SGDLS and CDR2 is YYNGEE. The CDR3 spans 13 residues. Using immunoSEQ multiplex PCR, the repertoire was profiled, and TCRdb retains in-frame clones only, with some absent. Altogether 30,000 to 40,000 clones are present, roughly nine tenths being singletons, with the ten largest covering 3.1%. This clonotype originated in a human donor with HPV-associated anogenital cancer. J is TRBJ2-1 and V is TRBV9; TRBD1 is a possible D gene (5 bases). Sequenced here: blood, sampled from a patient who underwent chemoradiotherapy. This CDR3 is CASSPGPQGEQFF. In nucleotides, the CDR3 is TGTGCCAGCAGCCCCGGCCCCCAGGGTGAGCAGTTCTTC.